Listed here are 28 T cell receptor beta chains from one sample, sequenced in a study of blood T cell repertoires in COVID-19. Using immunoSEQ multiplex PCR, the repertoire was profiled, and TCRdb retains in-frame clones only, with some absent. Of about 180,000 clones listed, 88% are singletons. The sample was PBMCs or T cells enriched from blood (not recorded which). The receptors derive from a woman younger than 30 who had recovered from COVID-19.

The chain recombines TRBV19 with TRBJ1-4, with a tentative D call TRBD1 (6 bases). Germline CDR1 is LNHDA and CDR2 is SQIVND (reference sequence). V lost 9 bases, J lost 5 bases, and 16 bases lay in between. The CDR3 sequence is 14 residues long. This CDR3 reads CASGMRGGNEKLFF. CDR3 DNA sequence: TGTGCCAGCGGGATGAGGGGGGGAAATGAAAAACTGTTTTTT.

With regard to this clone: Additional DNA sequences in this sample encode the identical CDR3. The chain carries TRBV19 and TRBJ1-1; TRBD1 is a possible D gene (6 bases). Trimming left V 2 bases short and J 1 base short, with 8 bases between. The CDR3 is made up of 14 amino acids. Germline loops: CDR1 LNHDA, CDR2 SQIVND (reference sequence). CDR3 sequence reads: CASSISGQNTEAFF. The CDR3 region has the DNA TGTGCCAGTAGTATATCGGGACAGAACACTGAAGCTTTCTTT.

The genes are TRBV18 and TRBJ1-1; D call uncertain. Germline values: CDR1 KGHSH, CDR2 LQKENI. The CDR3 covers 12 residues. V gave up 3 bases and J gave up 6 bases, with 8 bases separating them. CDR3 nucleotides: TGTGCCAGCTCACCTCGGGGATCTGAAGCTTTCTTT. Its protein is CASSPRGSEAFF.

The CDR3: CASSRTGSGNTIYF. CDR3 coding DNA: TGTGCCAGCAGCCGGACAGGGTCTGGAAACACCATATATTTT. The V call is TRBV27, the J call TRBJ1-3; 8 bases are a match to TRBD1. Germline trimming cut 6 bases from V and 1 base from J; bases unmatched to any gene: 2. The CDR3 totals 14 residues. Germline V gene lookup returns CDR1 MNHEY and CDR2 SMNVEV (reference sequence).

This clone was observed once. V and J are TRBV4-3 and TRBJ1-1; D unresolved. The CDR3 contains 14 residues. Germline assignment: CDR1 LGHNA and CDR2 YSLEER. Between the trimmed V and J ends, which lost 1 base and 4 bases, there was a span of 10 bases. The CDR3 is CASSQGLTATEAFF. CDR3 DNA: TGCGCCAGCAGCCAAGGACTGACGGCCACTGAAGCTTTCTTT.

The CDR3 DNA reads TGTGCCACCACAGGGTCCCATGAGCAGTTCTTC. Residues: CATTGSHEQFF. This chain uses TRBV2 with TRBJ2-1, with D possibly being TRBD1 (6 bases). Per the germline V gene, CDR1 is SNHLY and CDR2 is FYNNEI. With 10 bases removed from V and 8 bases from J, the gap between germline ends came to 12 bases. This CDR3 has 11 residues.

CDR3 region: CASNRAGGRLGNEQFF. CDR3 bases: TGCGCCAGCAACAGAGCGGGAGGGCGTCTGGGGAATGAGCAGTTCTTC. J is TRBJ2-1 and V is TRBV5-1; 10 nucleotides agree with TRBD2. J gave up 7 bases and V 6 bases, and 13 bases lay outside the gene matches. The germline V gene encodes CDR1 SGHRS and CDR2 YFSETQ. The CDR3 has 16 residues.

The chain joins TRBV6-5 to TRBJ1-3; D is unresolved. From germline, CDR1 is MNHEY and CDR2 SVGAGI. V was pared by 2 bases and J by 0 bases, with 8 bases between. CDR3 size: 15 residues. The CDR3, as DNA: TGTGCCAGCAGTTACGAGGGTTACTCTGGAAACACCATATATTTT. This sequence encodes CASSYEGYSGNTIYF.

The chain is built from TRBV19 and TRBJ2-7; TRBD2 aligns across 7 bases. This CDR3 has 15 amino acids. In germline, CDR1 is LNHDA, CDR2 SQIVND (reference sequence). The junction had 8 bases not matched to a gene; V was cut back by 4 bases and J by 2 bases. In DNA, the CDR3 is TGTGCCAGTAGTACCTATTCCGGGACTACCTACGAGCAGTACTTC. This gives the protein CASSTYSGTTYEQYF. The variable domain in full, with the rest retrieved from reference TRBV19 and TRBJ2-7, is DGGITQSPKYLFRKEGQNVTLSCEQNLNHDAMYWYRQDPGQGLRLIYYSQIVNDFQKGDIAEGYSVSREKKESFPLTVTSAQKNPTAFYLCASSTYSGTTYEQYFGPGTRLTVT.

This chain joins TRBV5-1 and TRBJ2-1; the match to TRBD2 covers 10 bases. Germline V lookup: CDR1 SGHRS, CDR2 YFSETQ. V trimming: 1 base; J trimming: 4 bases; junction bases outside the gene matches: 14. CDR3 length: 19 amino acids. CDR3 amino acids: CASSLIGAGGLGPYNEQFF. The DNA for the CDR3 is TGCGCCAGCAGCTTGATAGGAGCGGGGGGGCTCGGCCCATACAATGAGCAGTTCTTC.

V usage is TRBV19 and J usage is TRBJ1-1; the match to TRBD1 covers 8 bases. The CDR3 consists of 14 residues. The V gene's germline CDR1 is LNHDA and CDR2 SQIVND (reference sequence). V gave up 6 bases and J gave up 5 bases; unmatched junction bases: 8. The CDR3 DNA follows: TGTGCCAGTAGCCTGACAGGGGTCGGAACTGAAGCTTTCTTT. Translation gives CASSLTGVGTEAFF.

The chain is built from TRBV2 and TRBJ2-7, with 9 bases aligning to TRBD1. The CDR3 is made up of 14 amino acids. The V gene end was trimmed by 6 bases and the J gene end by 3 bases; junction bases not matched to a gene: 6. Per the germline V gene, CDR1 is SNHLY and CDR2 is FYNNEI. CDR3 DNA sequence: TGTGCCAGCAGCTCCGGGACAGGGATCTACGAGCAGTACTTC. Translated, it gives CASSSGTGIYEQYF.

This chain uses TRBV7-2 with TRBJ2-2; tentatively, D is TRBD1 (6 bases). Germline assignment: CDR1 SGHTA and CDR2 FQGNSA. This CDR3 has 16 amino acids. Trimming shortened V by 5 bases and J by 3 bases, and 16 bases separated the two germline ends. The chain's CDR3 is CASSVEGVSYTGELFF. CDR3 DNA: TGTGCCAGCAGCGTCGAGGGGGTTTCGTACACCGGGGAGCTGTTTTTT.

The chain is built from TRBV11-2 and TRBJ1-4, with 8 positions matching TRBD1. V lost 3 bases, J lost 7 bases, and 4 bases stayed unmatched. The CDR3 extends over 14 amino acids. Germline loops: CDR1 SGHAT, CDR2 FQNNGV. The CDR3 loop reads CASSFDRGFEKLFF. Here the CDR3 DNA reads TGTGCCAGCAGCTTCGACAGGGGTTTTGAAAAACTGTTTTTT.

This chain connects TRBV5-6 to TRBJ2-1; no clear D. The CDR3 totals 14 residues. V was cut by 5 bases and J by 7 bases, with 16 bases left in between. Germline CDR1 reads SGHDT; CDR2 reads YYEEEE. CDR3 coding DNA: TGTGCCAGCAGTTTTGGTTACAGTCTAAATGAGCAGTTCTTC. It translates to CASSFGYSLNEQFF.

CDR3 residues: CASSLGGEAFF. The CDR3 DNA follows: TGTGCCAGCAGTTTGGGAGGAGAAGCTTTCTTT. V usage is TRBV12-3 or TRBV12-4 and J usage is TRBJ1-1; unclear D gene. The ends were cut back, 3 bases at V and 8 bases at J, with 7 bases in the middle. The CDR3 totals 11 residues.

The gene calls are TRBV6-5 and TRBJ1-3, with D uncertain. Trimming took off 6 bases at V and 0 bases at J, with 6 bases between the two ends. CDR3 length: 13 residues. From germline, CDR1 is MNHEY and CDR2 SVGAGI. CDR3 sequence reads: CASRLVSGNTIYF. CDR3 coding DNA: TGTGCCAGCAGACTGGTCTCTGGAAACACCATATATTTT.

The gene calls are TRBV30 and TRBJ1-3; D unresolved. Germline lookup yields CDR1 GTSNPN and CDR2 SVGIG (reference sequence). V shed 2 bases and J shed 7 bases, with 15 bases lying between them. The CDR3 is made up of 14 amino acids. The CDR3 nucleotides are TGTGCCTGGAGTCCGGGGTCCACGGCGAACACCATATATTTT. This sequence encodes CAWSPGSTANTIYF.

This CDR3 is CASSSPHSSYEQYF. CDR3 coding DNA: TGTGCCAGCAGTTCGCCCCATAGCTCCTACGAGCAGTACTTC. The genes are TRBV2 and TRBJ2-7; D gene unclear. This CDR3 has 14 amino acids. V was pared by 5 bases and J by 0 bases, with 11 bases between. Germline lookup yields CDR1 SNHLY and CDR2 FYNNEI.

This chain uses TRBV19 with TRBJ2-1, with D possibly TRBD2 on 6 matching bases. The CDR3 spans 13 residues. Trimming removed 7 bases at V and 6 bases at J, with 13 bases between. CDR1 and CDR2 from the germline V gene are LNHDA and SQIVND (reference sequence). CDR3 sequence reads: CASKASEANEQFF. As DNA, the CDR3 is TGTGCCAGTAAGGCTAGCGAGGCCAATGAGCAGTTCTTC.

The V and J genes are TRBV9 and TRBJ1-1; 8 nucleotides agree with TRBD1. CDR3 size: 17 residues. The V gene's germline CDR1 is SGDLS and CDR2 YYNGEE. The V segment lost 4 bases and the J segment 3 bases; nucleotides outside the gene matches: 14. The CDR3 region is CASSSGTGLDWDTEAFF. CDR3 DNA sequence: TGTGCCAGCAGCTCGGGGACAGGCCTTGACTGGGACACTGAAGCTTTCTTT.

The CDR3 here is CASSIQGRPEAFF. CDR3 DNA sequence: TGTGCCAGTAGTATACAGGGGCGCCCTGAAGCTTTCTTT. This rearrangement joins TRBV19 to TRBJ1-1, with D maybe TRBD1 (6 bases). The germline V gene encodes CDR1 LNHDA and CDR2 SQIVND (reference sequence). This CDR3 comprises 13 residues. V lost 2 bases to trimming and J lost 6 bases, with 10 bases between them.

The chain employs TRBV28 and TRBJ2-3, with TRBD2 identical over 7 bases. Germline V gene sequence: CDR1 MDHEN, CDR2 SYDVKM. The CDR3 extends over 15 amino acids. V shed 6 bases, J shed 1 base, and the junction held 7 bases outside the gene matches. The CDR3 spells CASRPTLAGTDTQYF. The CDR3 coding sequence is TGTGCCAGCAGGCCGACCCTAGCGGGCACAGATACGCAGTATTTT.

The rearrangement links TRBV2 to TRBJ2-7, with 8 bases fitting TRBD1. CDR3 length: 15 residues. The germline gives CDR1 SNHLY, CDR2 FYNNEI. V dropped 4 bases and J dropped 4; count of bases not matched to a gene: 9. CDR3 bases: TGTGCCAGCAGTGGATACGCGGACAGGGTTTACGAGCAGTACTTC. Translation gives CASSGYADRVYEQYF. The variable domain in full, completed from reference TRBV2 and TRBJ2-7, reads EPEVTQTPSHQVTQMGQEVILRCVPISNHLYFYWYRQILGQKVEFLVSFYNNEISEKSEIFDDQFSVERPDGSNFTLKIRSTKLEDSAMYFCASSGYADRVYEQYFGPGTRLTVT.

CDR3: CASSAGTAGGTGELFF. The CDR3 DNA follows: TGTGCCAGCAGCGCGGGGACAGCGGGAGGCACCGGGGAGCTGTTTTTT. The J gene is TRBJ2-2, the V gene TRBV21-1; the table's D call of TRBD2 was not tested on the DNA. TRBV21-1 is tagged as a pseudogene. The CDR3 sequence is 16 residues long.

This CDR3 is CASSFLTGGYGYTF. CDR3 DNA: TGTGCCAGCAGCTTTTTGACAGGGGGCTATGGCTACACCTTC. The chain uses TRBV7-9 and TRBJ1-2, with 9 bases fitting TRBD1. CDR3 length: 14 amino acids. Trimming cost V 3 bases and J 4 bases; bases outside gene matches: 3. Germline CDR1 is SEHNR and CDR2 is FQNEAQ (reference sequence).

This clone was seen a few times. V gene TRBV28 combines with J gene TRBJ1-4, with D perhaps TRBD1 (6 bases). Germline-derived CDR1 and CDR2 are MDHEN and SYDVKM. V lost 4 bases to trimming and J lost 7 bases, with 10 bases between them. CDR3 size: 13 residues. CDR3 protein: CASSWGTFEKLFF. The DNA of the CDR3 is TGTGCCAGCAGTTGGGGGACATTTGAAAAACTGTTTTTT.

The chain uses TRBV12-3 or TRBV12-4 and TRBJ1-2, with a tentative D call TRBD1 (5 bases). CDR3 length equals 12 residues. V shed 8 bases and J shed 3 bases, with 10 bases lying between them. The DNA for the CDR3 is TGTGCCAGCTCTCCGGGGGACTATGGCTACACCTTC. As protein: CASSPGDYGYTF.